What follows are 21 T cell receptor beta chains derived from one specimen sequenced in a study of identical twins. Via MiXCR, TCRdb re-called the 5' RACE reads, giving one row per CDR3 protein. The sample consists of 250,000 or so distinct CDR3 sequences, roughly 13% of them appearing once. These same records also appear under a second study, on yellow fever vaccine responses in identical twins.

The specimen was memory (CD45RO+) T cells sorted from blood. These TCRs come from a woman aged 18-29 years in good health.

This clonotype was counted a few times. CDR3 in amino acids: CSAFDRVETQYF. The DNA for the CDR3 is TGCAGTGCATTCGACAGGGTCGAGACCCAGTACTTC. The V and J genes are TRBV20-1 and TRBJ2-5, with TRBD1 matching over 7 bases. The ends lost 6 bases at V and 5 bases at J; junction bases unmatched: 6. Germline V gene lookup returns CDR1 DFQATT and CDR2 SNEGSKA (reference sequence). This CDR3 comprises 12 residues.

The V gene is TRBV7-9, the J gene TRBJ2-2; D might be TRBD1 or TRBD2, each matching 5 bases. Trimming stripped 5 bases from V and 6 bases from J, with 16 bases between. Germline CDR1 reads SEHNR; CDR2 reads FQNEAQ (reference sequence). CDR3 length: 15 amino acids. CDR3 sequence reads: CASSQMGTQSGELFF. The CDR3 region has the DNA TGTGCCAGCAGCCAGATGGGGACCCAGTCCGGGGAGCTGTTTTTT.

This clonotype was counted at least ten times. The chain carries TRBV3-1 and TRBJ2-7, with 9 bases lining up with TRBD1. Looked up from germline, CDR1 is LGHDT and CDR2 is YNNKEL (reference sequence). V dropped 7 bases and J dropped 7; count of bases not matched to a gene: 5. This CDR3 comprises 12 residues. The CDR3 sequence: CASMQDRGEQYF. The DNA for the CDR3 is TGTGCCAGCATGCAGGACAGGGGTGAGCAGTACTTC.

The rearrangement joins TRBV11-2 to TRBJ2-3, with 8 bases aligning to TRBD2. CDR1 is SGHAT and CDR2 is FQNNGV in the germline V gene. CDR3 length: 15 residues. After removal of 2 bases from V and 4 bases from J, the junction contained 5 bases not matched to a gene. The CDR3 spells CASSLNGRESDTQYF. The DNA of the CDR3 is TGTGCCAGCAGCTTAAACGGGAGGGAATCAGATACGCAGTATTTT. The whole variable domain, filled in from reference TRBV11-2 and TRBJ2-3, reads EAGVAQSPRYKIIEKRQSVAFWCNPISGHATLYWYQQILGQGPKLLIQFQNNGVVDDSQLPKDRFSAERLKGVDSTLKIQPAKLEDSAVYLCASSLNGRESDTQYFGPGTRLTVL.

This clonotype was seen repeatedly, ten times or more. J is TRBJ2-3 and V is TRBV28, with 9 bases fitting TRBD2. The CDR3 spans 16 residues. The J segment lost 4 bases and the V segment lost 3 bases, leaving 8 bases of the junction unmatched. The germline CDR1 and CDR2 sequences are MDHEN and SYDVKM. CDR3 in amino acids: CASSLLAGPSSDTQYF. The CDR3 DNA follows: TGTGCCAGCAGTTTGCTAGCGGGACCTTCGTCAGATACGCAGTATTTT.

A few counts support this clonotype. DNA of the CDR3: TGTGCCAGCAGCGTAGAGCCACTAGCGGGGGCAAATGAGCAGTTCTTC. As protein: CASSVEPLAGANEQFF. V is TRBV9 and J is TRBJ2-1, with 11 bases aligning to TRBD2. Germline CDR1 is SGDLS and CDR2 is YYNGEE. V lost 0 bases, J lost 7 bases, and 6 bases stayed unmatched. The length of the CDR3 is 16 residues.

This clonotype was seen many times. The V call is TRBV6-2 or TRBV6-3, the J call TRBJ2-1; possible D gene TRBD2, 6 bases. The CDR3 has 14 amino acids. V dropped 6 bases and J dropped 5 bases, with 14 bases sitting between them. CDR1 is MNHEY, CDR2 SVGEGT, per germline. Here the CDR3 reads CASRIEGRNNEQFF. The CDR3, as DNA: TGTGCCAGCAGAATAGAGGGGAGGAACAATGAGCAGTTCTTC.

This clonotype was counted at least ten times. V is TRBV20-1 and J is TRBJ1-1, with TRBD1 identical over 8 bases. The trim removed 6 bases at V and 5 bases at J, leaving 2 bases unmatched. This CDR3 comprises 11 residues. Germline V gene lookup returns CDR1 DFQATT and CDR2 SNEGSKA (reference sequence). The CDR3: CSATGVTEAFF. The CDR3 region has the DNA TGCAGTGCGACAGGGGTTACTGAAGCTTTCTTT.

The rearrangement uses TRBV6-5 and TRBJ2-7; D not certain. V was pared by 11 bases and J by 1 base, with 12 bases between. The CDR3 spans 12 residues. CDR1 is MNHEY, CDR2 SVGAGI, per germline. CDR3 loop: CAVEGRSYEQYF. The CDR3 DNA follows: TGTGCCGTCGAAGGTCGGTCCTACGAGCAGTACTTC.

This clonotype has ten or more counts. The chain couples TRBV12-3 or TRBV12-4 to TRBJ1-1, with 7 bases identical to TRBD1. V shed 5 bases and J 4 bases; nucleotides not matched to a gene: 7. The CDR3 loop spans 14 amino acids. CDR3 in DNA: TGTGCCAGCAGTAAGACGGGACAGCTCACTGAAGCTTTCTTT. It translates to CASSKTGQLTEAFF.

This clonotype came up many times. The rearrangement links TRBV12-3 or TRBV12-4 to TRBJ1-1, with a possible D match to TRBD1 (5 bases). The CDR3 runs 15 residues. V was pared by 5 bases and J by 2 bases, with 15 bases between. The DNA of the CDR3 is TGTGCCAGCAGTCAATCGGGACGGACTAACACTGAAGCTTTCTTT. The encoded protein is CASSQSGRTNTEAFF.

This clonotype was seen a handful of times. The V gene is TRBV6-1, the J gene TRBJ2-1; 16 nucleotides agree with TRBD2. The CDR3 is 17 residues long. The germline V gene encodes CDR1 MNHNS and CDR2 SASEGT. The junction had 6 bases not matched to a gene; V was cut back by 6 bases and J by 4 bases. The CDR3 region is CASSGTSGGAWYNEQFF. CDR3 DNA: TGTGCCAGCAGCGGGACTAGCGGGGGGGCCTGGTACAATGAGCAGTTCTTC.

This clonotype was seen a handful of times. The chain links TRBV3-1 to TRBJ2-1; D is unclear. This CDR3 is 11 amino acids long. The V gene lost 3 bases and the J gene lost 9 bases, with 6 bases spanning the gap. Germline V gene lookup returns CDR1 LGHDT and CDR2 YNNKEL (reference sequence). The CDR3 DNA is TGTGCCAGCAGCCAGTTGGGTGAGCAGTTCTTC. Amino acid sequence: CASSQLGEQFF.

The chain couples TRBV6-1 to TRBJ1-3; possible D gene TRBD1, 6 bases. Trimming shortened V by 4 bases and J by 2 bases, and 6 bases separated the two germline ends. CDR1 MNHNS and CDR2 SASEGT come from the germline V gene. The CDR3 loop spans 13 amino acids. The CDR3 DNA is TGTGCCAGCAGTGGACAGGCTGGAAACACCATATATTTT. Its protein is CASSGQAGNTIYF.

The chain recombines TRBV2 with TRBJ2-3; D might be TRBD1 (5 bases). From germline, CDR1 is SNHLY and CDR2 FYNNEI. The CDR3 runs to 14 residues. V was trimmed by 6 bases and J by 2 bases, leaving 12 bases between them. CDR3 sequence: CASSRDSLTDTQYF. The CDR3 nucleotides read TGTGCCAGCAGCCGAGACAGTCTCACAGATACGCAGTATTTT.

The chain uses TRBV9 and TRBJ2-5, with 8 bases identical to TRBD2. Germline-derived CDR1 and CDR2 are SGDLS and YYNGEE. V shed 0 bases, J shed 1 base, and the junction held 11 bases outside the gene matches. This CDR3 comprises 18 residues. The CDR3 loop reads CASSVGVGLAGIQETQYF. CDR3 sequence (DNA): TGTGCCAGCAGCGTAGGAGTTGGGCTAGCGGGTATCCAAGAGACCCAGTACTTC. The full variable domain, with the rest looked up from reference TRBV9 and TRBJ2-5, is DSGVTQTPKHLITATGQRVTLRCSPRSGDLSVYWYQQSLDQGLQFLIQYYNGEERAKGNILERFSAQQFPDLHSELNLSSLELGDSALYFCASSVGVGLAGIQETQYFGPGTRLLVL.

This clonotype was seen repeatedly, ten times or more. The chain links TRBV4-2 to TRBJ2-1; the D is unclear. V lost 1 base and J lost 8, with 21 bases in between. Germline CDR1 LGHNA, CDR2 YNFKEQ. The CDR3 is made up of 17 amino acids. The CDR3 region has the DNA TGTGCCAGCAGCCAAGCTGCTGGGCGGAACCAAGGGTATGAGCAGTTCTTC. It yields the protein CASSQAAGRNQGYEQFF.

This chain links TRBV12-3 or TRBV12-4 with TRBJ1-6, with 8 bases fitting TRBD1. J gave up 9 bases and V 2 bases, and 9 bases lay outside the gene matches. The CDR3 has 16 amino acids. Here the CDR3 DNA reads TGTGCCAGCAGTTTATGGAACAGGGGGATTGGTTCACCCCTCCACTTT. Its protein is CASSLWNRGIGSPLHF.

The CDR3 sequence is CSVLRQGALGYTF. In DNA form, the CDR3 reads TGCAGCGTTTTGAGGCAGGGGGCGCTTGGCTACACCTTC. The chain uses TRBV29-1 and TRBJ1-2; 8 nucleotides agree with TRBD1. V lost 5 bases and J lost 7; bases outside the gene matches: 9. The CDR3 runs 13 residues. Germline loops: CDR1 SQVTM, CDR2 ANQGSEA.

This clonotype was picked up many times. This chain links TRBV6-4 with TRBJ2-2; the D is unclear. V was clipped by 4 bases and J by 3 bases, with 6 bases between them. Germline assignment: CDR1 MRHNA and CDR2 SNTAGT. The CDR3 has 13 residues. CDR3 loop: CASSATDTGELFF. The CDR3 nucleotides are TGTGCCAGCAGTGCGACGGACACCGGGGAGCTGTTTTTT.

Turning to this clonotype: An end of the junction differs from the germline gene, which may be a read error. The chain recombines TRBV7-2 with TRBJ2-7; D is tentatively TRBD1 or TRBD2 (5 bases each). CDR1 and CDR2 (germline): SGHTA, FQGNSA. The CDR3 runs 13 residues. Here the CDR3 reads CASSLGWGFPTFF. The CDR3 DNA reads TGTGCCAGCAGCTTAGGCTGGGGGTTCCCAACATTCTTC.